The following is a T cell receptor (beta chain) sequence with its context. Via MiXCR, TCRdb re-called the RACE reads, giving one row per CDR3 protein. The table shows more than 150,000 distinct CDR3 sequences, with under 25% occurring only once. Germline trimming cut 5 bases from V and 2 bases from J; bases unmatched to any gene: 9. The length of the CDR3 is 17 residues. Germline V lookup: CDR1 SEHNR, CDR2 FQNEAQ (reference sequence). These data come from a study of human T cells and chemical hapten exposure. Time point described: patch test 3, about 24 weeks after DPC sensitization. Treatment: therapeutic diphenylcyclopropenone sensitization with weekly scalp DPC. Every donor had alopecia and was 18 to 70 years old; all were suitable for DPC.

This material consisted of whole blood, taken in connection with sensitization to the hapten diphenylcyclopropenone (DPC). The TCR comes from a woman aged 40 to 49 with alopecia areata. Some clones in this sample may be carry-over from other donors' samples. This chain uses TRBV7-9 with TRBJ2-1; 10 bases map to TRBD1. CDR3 in DNA: TGTGCCAGCAGCCCAACGAGGACAGGGGGGGCCTACAATGAGCAGTTCTTC. It specifies CASSPTRTGGAYNEQFF.